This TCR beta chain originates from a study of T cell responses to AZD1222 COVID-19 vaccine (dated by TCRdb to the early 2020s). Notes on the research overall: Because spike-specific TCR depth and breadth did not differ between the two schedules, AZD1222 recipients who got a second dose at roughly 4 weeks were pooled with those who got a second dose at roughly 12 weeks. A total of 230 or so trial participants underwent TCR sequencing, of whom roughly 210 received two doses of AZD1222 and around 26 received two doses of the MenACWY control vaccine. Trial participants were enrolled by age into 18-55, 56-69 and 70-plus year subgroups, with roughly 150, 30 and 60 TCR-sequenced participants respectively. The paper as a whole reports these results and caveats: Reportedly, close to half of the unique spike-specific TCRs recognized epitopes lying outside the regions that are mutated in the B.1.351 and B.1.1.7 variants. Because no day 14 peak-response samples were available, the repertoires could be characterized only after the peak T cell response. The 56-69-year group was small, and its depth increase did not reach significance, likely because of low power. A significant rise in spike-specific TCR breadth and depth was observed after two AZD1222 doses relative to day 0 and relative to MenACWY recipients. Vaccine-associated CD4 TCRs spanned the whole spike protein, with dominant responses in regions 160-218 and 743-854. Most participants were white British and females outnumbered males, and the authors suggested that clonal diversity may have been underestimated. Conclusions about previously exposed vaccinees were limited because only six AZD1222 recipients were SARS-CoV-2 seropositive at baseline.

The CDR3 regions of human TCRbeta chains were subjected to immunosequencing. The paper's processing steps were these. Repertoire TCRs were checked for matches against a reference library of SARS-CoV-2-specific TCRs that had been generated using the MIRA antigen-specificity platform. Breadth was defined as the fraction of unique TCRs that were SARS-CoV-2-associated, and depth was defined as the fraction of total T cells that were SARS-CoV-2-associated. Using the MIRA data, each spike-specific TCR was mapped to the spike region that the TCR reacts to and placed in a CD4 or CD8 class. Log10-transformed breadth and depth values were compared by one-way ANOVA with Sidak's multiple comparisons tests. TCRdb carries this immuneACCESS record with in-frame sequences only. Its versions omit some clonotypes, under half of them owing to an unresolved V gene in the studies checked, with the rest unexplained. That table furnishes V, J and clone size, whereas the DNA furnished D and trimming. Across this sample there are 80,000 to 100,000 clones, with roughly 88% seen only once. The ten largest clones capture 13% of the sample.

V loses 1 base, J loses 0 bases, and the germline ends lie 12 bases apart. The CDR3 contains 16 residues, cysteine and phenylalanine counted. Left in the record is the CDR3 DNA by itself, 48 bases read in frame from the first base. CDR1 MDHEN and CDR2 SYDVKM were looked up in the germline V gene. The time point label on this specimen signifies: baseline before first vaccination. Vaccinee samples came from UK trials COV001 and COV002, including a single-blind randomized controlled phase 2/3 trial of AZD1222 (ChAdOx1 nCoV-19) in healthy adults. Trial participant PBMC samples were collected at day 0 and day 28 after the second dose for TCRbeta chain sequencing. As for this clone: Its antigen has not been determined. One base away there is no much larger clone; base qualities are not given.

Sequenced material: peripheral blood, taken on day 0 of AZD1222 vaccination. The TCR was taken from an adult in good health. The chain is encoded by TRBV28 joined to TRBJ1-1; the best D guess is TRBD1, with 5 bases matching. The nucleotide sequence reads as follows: TGTGCCAGCAGTTTATTGAGGGGACTCATGAACACTGAAGCTTTCTTT. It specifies CASSLLRGLMNTEAFF. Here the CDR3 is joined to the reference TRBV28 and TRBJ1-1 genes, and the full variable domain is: DVKVTQSSRYLVKRTGEKVFLECVQDMDHENMFWYRQDPGLGLRLIYFSYDVKMKEKGDIPEGYSVSREKKERFSLILESASTNQTSMYLCASSLLRGLMNTEAFFGQGTRLTVV.